The source of this TCR beta chain is a study of T-cell memory formation after mild COVID-19. Regarding the study as a whole: Some clones that responded were present in memory (sampled pre-infection), which suggests cross-reactive memory joined. Shrinking CD4+ clones resided mostly in CM and EM, and CD8+ ones in EMRA.

MiXCR was run by TCRdb on the 5' RACE reads, yielding one entry per CDR3 protein. Among 250,000 to 350,000 distinct CDR3 sequences, just under 20% were seen once, and the ten largest hold under 25%. About this clonotype: Antigen: not known.

V was trimmed by 7 bases and J by 3 bases, leaving 9 bases between them. Germline V lookup: CDR1 MNHEY, CDR2 SVGAGI. The CDR3 has 12 residues. Material: PBMCs or a T cell subset sorted from them (not recorded which). This TCR came from a man aged 18 to 35 who had mild COVID-19 (a few samples of this study predate the infection). Cell type and time point are not known. V gene TRBV6-5 combines with J gene TRBJ1-2; possible D gene TRBD1, 5 bases. The CDR3 region has the DNA TGTGCCAGCAACCGCAGGGACTATGGCTACACCTTC. Translated, it gives CASNRRDYGYTF.